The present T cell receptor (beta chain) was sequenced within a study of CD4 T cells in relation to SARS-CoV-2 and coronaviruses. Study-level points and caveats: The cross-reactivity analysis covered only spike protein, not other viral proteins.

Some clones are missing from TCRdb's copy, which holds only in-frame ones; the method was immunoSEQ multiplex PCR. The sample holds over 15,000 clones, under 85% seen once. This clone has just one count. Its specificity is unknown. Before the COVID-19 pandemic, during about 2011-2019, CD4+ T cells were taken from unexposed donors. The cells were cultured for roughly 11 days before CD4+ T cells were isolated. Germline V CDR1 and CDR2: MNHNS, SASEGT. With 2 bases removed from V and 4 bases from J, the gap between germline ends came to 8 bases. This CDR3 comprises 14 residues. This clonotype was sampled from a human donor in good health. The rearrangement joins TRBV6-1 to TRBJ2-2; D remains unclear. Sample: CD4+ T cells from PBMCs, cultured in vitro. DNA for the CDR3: TGTGCCAGCAGTGAACGTCCGGCCACCGGGGAGCTGTTTTTT. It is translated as CASSERPATGELFF.